This T cell receptor (beta chain) was identified in a study of blood T cell repertoires in COVID-19. On the study more broadly: In each case, the material was cDNA or gDNA derived from T cells, B-cell-depleted T cells, or PBMCs.

Clones were sequenced by immunoSEQ multiplex PCR, and TCRdb holds only the in-frame ones, with some missing. The sample records hundreds of thousands of clones, 85% to 90% being singletons. Germline V gives CDR1 KGHSH, CDR2 LQKENI. Trimming shortened V by 4 bases and J by 8 bases, and 11 bases separated the two germline ends. The CDR3 consists of 12 residues. Sequenced sample: peripheral blood. This sequence was found in a woman aged 45 to 65 with acute or convalescent COVID-19. The genes are TRBV18 and TRBJ1-1; D may be TRBD1 (6 bases). The DNA for the CDR3 is TGTGCCAGCTCACGACAGGCAGGGGAAGCTTTCTTT. This codes for CASSRQAGEAFF.